This T cell receptor (beta chain) was retrieved from a study of shared clonotypes between healthy human individuals (TCRdb year 2020). Concerning the study at large: The cohort comprised a couple of women and a few men aged 18 to 49 years. Blood TCR repertoires of 5 or 6 healthy adults were deeply sequenced to estimate repertoire size and the extent of clonotype sharing between individuals. Libraries were prepared and TCR repertoires were sequenced by different laboratories using diverse techniques, in order to increase sequencing depth and limit assay-specific biases. Leukapheresis yielded between about 0.94 and 8.9 billion PBMCs per donor.

As for this clone: Its antigen is still unknown. Base qualities are not provided; no much larger clone lies one nucleotide away. Other DNA sequences in this sample translate to the same CDR3.

What the authors observed across the whole study: Pairwise subsampling led to the expectation that sequencing depth would affect the degree of clonotype sharing among donors. Only blood was sampled, and tissue TCR repertoires likely differ from those in blood. The small number of donors limited the genetic and exposure-history diversity represented.

Using the deep immunoSEQ assay, TCR CDR3 regions were amplified from genomic DNA by multiplex PCR. For each cell subset, the extracted genomic DNA was distributed evenly across all wells of several immunoSEQ 96-well plates, and each plate served as one replicate. For unsorted PBMC, each replicate PCR was loaded with approximately 300 ng genomic DNA, equivalent to roughly 31,000 T cell genomes. Ten immunoSEQ deep assay plates were used to sequence the unsorted PBMC genomic DNA. Purified libraries were quantified with a Qubit 3.0 fluorometer, sized on a Bioanalyzer 2100, and re-quantified with the KAPA Library Quantification kit. Every immunoSEQ 96-well plate was sequenced on a dedicated single-read 150-cycle Illumina NextSeq 550 flow cell. On the authors' methods: Because the immunoSEQ output held only junctional sequences and lacked quality scores, the filtering could not match the filtering applied to full-length reads. To assign V/J genes and CDR3, sequences were annotated using PyIR, a Python wrapper for IgBLAST v1.9, with IMGT germline references. Reads with weak V/J assignments (E-value above 1e-6), missing CDR3, stop codons, out-of-frame junctions, or ambiguous translated residues were removed. V3J clonotypes were defined by identical inferred V gene, J gene, and CDR3 amino acid sequence. The percentage overlap between two repertoires was calculated by dividing the number of shared unique clonotypes by the size of the smaller repertoire. Richness of each repertoire was evaluated using RTK rarefaction, the Chao1 estimator, and Recon v2.1 estimates of unobserved clonotypes. TCRdb carries this immuneACCESS record with in-frame sequences only. Its versions omit some clonotypes, under half of them owing to an unresolved V gene in the studies checked, with the rest unexplained. V, J and clone size are taken as reported in that table, and D and trimming were inferred from the DNA itself. The sample contains about 460,000 clones, around 77% of them found a single time. The ten most abundant clones make up around 12% of the sample.

The donors were healthy, HIV-negative adults who had no recently reported acute infections or vaccinations. Only Caucasian adults living in Nashville, Tennessee, USA were represented among the donors. For unsorted samples, some 87 million PBMCs were counted, and genomic DNA was extracted using the QIAamp DNA Blood Mini kit. After blood collection by leukapheresis, PBMCs were isolated using Ficoll-Histopaque density gradient centrifugation and then cryopreserved in the vapor phase of liquid nitrogen. Inclusive of the bounding cysteine and phenylalanine, the CDR3 is 15 residues long. Here the CDR3 DNA is all that survives: 45 bases in frame from base 1. The junction shows trimming of 3 bases on V and 2 bases on J, plus 14 bases between the germline ends. In the germline V gene, CDR1 corresponds to SGHRS and CDR2 to YFSETQ.

The sample taken for sequencing was PBMCs. The TCR was taken from a woman in her 40s in good health. Some clones in this sample may be carry-over from other donors' samples. The chain is assembled from TRBV5-1 and TRBJ1-1, and the D gene may be TRBD1, 5 bases matching. The bases are TGCGCCAGCAGCTCAACCGGGACGGCAAACACTGAAGCTTTCTTT. Translated, it reads CASSSTGTANTEAFF.